These T cell receptor beta chains were read from a single sample in a study of blood T cell repertoires in COVID-19. TCRdb keeps only in-frame clones here, not all; method: immunoSEQ multiplex PCR. The repertoire consists of 150,000 or so clones, with approximately 88% occurring once and the leading ten covering roughly 1.5%. The sample consisted of peripheral blood. These receptor sequences come from a woman aged 50 to 60 with acute or convalescent COVID-19. The CDR3 runs from the conserved cysteine through the conserved F or W. Each record gives: V gene, D gene, CDR3 protein. A D gene is named only where the DNA matches it firmly.

>TRBV7-9|TRBD1
CASRTTGKQTQYF
>TRBV6-6|NA
CASSYSTVGEQYF
>TRBV15|TRBD1
CATSRGQGHEKLFF
>TRBV6-5|TRBD2
CAITGGGEETQYF
>TRBV6-5|NA
CASSSIRELSPQHF
>TRBV6-2/TRBV6-3|NA
CASSLLSGGHGYTF
>TRBV6-5|NA
CASSYFLEPPLHF
>TRBV10-3|TRBD1
CAIGPGQTEAFF
>TRBV7-3|NA
CASSSHMNTEAFF
>TRBV25-1|TRBD2
CASSEYAGAYEQYF
>TRBV5-1|TRBD2
CASSLVPGGTYEQYF
>TRBV20-1|TRBD1
CSASHRTGTGGARGLSGLETQYF
>TRBV19|TRBD1
CASSPGDSRTDEQYF
>TRBV18|NA
CASSLSTVSYEQYF
>TRBV6-5|NA
CASSYAPGPYNSPLHF
>TRBV5-1|NA
CASSSPGGISGNTIYF
>TRBV19|TRBD2
CASSSRLAGPPNEQFF
>TRBV7-9|TRBD1
CASSLGYRGQDSTDTQYF
>TRBV6-5|TRBD1
CASSLDRVTNYGYTF